This T cell receptor (beta chain) was documented in a study of blood T cell repertoires in COVID-19. In the study overall: Sample material is recorded as cDNA or gDNA derived from T cells, B-cell-depleted T cells, or PBMCs.

The assay was immunoSEQ multiplex PCR, and TCRdb's table has in-frame clones only and misses some. The table shows about 62,000 clones, with roughly nine tenths occurring only once. The V end lost 6 bases, the J end lost 11 bases, and 16 bases lay between the germline ends. The CDR3 has 12 amino acids. This clone was counted once. This clonotype was sampled from a woman aged 60 to 75 with COVID-19, enrolled during active disease. Sequencing was carried out using peripheral blood. The rearrangement joins TRBV12-3 or TRBV12-4 to TRBJ1-1; tentative D call: TRBD1 (6 bases). The CDR3 DNA follows: TGTGCCAGCAGCCTTAACAGGGCCGCGGCTTTCTTT. This translates into CASSLNRAAAFF.